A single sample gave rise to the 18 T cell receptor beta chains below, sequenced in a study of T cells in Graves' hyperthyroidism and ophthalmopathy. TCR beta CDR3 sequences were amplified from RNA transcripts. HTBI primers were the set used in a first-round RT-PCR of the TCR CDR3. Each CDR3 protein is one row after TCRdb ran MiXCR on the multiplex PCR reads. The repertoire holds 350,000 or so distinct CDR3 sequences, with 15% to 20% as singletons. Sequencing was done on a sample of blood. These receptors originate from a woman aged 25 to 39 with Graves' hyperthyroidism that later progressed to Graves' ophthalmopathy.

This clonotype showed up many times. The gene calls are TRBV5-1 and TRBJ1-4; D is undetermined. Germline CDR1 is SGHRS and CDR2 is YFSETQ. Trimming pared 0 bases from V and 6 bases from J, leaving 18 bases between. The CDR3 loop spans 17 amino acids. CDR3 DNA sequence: TGCGCCAGCAGCTTGGGGAATTCCGGGCATCCGGATGAAAAACTGTTTTTT. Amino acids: CASSLGNSGHPDEKLFF.

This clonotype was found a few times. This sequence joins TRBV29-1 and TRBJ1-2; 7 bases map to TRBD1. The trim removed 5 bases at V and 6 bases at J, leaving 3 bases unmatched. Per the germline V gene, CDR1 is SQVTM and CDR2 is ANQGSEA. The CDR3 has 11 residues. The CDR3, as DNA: TGCAGCGTTAGGGGGCTCGATGGCTACACCTTC. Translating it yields CSVRGLDGYTF.

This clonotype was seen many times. The CDR3 coding sequence is TGTGCCAGCAGTTACTCGTTCTACAATGAGCAGTTCTTC. This translates into CASSYSFYNEQFF. The chain is built from TRBV6-2 or TRBV6-3 and TRBJ2-1; D is uncertain. This CDR3 has 13 residues. The germline V gene has CDR1 MNHEY and CDR2 SVGEGT. Trimming removed 0 bases from V and 3 bases from J, with 3 bases in between.

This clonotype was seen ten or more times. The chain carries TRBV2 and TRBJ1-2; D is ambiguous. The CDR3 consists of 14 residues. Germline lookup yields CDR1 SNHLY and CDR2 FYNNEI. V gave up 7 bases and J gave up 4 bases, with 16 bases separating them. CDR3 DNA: TGTGCCAGCATTGGTACCGGGCAGAGCTATGGCTACACCTTC. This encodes CASIGTGQSYGYTF.

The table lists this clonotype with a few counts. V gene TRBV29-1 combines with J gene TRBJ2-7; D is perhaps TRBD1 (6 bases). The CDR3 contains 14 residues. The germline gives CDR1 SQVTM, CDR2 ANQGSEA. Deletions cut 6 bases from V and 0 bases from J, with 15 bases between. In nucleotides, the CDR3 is TGCAGCGTGGCCGCAGGGGCCGGCTCCTACGAGCAGTACTTC. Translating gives CSVAAGAGSYEQYF.

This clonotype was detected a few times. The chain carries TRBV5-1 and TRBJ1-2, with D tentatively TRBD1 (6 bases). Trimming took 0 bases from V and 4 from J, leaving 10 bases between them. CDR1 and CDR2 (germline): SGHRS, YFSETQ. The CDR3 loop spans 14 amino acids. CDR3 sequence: CASSLAGDTYGYTF. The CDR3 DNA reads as TGCGCCAGCAGCTTGGCCGGGGACACCTATGGCTACACCTTC.

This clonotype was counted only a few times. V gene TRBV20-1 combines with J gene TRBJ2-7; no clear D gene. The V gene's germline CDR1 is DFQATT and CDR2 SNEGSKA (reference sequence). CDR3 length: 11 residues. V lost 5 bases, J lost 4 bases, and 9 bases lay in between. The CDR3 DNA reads TGCAGTGCTCCCCGTCGGTACGAGCAGTACTTC. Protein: CSAPRRYEQYF.

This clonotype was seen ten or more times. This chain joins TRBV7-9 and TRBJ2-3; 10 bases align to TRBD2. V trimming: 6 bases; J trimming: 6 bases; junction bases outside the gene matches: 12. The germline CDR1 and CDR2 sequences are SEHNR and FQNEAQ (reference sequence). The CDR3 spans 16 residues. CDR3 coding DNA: TGTGCCAGCAGTCCAACTAGCGGGAACGAGTATGATACGCAGTATTTT. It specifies CASSPTSGNEYDTQYF.

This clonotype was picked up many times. CDR3 DNA sequence: TGTGCCTGGAGTGTTGGGGATGAGCAGTTCTTC. Protein sequence: CAWSVGDEQFF. This chain connects TRBV30 to TRBJ2-1; no definite D call. V was clipped by 0 bases and J by 8 bases, with 5 bases between them. CDR1 and CDR2 from the germline V gene are GTSNPN and SVGIG (reference sequence). The CDR3 has 11 residues.

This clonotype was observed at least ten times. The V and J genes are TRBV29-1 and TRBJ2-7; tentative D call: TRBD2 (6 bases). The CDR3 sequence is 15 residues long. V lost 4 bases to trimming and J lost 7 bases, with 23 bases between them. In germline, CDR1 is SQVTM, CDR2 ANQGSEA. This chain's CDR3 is CSVGYWAGRGGEQYF. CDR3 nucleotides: TGCAGCGTTGGTTATTGGGCGGGACGAGGTGGGGAGCAGTACTTC.

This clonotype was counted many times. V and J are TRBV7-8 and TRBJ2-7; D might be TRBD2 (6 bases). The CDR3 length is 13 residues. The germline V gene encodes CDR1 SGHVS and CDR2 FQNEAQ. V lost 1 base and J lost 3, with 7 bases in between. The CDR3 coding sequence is TGTGCCAGCAGCTTAGGGGACTTCTACGAGCAGTACTTC. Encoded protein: CASSLGDFYEQYF.

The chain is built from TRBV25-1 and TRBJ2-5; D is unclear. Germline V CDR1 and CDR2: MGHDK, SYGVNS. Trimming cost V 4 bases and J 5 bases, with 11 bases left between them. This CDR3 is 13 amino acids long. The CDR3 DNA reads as TGTGCCAGCAGTGCCTTGGGTCAGGAGACCCAGTACTTC. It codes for CASSALGQETQYF.

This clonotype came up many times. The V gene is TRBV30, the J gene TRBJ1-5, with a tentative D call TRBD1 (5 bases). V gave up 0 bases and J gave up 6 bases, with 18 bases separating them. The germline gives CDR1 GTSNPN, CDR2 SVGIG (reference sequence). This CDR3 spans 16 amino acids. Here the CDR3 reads CAWSVLGDGGSQPQHF. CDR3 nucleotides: TGTGCCTGGAGTGTACTTGGGGACGGTGGGAGTCAGCCCCAGCATTTT. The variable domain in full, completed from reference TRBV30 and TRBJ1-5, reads SQTIHQWPATLVQPVGSPLSLECTVEGTSNPNLYWYRQAAGRGLQLLFYSVGIGQISSEVPQNLSASRPQDRQFILSSKKLLLSDSGFYLCAWSVLGDGGSQPQHFGDGTRLSIL.

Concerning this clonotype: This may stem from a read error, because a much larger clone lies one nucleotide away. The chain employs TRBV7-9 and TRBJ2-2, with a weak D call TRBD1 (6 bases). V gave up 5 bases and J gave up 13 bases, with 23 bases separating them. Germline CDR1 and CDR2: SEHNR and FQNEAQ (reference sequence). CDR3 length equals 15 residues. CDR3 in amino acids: CASSPAGTLDRGLFF. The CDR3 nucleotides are TGTGCCAGCAGCCCCGCCGGGACATTGGACCGGGGGCTGTTTTTT.

CDR3 bases: TGTGCCAGCAGCTTGGGGCCCTTGCGGGGTGAAGCTTTCTTT. It yields the protein CASSLGPLRGEAFF. The genes are TRBV5-6 and TRBJ1-1; D not resolved. CDR1 and CDR2 from the germline V gene are SGHDT and YYEEEE. V shed 0 bases and J shed 7 bases, with 13 bases lying between them. This CDR3 region has 14 residues.

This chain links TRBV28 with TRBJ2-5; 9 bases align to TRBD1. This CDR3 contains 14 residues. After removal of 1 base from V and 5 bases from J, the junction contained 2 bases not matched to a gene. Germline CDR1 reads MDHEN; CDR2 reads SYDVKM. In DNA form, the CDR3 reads TGTGCCAGCAGTTTATCGGGGACAGGGGAGACCCAGTACTTC. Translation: CASSLSGTGETQYF. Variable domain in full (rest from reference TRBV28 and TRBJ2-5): DVKVTQSSRYLVKRTGEKVFLECVQDMDHENMFWYRQDPGLGLRLIYFSYDVKMKEKGDIPEGYSVSREKKERFSLILESASTNQTSMYLCASSLSGTGETQYFGPGTRLLVL.

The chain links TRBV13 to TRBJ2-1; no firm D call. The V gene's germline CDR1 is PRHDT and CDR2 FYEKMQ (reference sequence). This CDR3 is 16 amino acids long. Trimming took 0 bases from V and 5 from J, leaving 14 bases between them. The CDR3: CASSLGRIWTHNEQFF. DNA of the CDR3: TGTGCCAGCAGCTTAGGCCGAATTTGGACCCACAATGAGCAGTTCTTC.

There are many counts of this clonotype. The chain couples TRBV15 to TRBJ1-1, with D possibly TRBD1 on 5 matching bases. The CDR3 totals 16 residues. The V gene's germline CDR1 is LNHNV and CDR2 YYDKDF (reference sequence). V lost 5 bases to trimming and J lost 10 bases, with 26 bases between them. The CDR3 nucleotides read TGTGCCACCAGCTCCAAGGGGTGGAGAGAAGTCGGCGGAGCTTTCTTT. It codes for CATSSKGWREVGGAFF.